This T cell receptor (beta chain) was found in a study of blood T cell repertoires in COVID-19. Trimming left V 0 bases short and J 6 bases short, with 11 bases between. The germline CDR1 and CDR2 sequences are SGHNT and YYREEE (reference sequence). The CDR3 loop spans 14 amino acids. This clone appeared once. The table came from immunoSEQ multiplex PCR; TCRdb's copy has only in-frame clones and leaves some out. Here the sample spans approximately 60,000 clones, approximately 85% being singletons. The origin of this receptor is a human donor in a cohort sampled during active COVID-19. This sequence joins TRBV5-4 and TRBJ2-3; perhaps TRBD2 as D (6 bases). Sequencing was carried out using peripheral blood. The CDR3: CASSLGGDRDTQYF. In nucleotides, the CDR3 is TGTGCCAGCAGCTTGGGGGGGGATAGGGATACGCAGTATTTT.